What follows are 16 T cell receptor beta chains derived from one specimen sequenced in a study of blood T cells in healthy people across ages. Primed by a sample-barcoded 5' primer and a J-beta primer mix, a second PCR proceeded for roughly 7 to 11 cycles. TCRdb fed the 5' RACE reads into MiXCR, producing one record per CDR3 protein. The repertoire holds roughly 410,000 distinct CDR3 sequences, with about 52% as singletons. The specimen was blood. The source is a man aged 60 to 75 in good health.

This clonotype was counted at least ten times. The chain combines TRBV7-9 with TRBJ2-1, with D possibly TRBD2 on 5 matching bases. The germline CDR1 and CDR2 sequences are SEHNR and FQNEAQ (reference sequence). The V end lost 5 bases, the J end lost 7 bases, and 15 bases lay between the germline ends. This CDR3 contains 14 residues. In DNA, the CDR3 is TGTGCCAGCAGCCCCCCGGGGAGTGCGAATGAGCAGTTCTTC. It encodes CASSPPGSANEQFF.

The V call is TRBV24-1, the J call TRBJ2-1; 9 nucleotides match TRBD1. The CDR3 runs 15 residues. V lost 3 bases and J lost 5; bases outside the gene matches: 4. CDR1 and CDR2 (germline): KGHDR, SFDVKD. The CDR3 DNA sequence: TGTGCCACCAGTGATGTGGGGACAGGGAACAATGAGCAGTTCTTC. The encoded protein is CATSDVGTGNNEQFF.

Remarks on this clonotype: A much larger clone lies one base from this, so it may be a read error. The chain carries TRBV27 and TRBJ1-6; 7 bases map to TRBD1. Per germline, CDR1 MNHEY and CDR2 SMNVEV (reference sequence). This CDR3 is built from 15 residues. The CDR3 DNA reads TGTGCCAGCAGTGATAGGGGCAGGGGGATTTCACCCCCCCACTTT. It translates to CASSDRGRGISPPHF.

This clonotype was recorded a few times. The chain recombines TRBV5-4 with TRBJ1-1, with D hard to call. From germline, CDR1 is SGHNT and CDR2 YYREEE (reference sequence). V was pared by 1 base and J by 7 bases, with 8 bases between. The CDR3 is made up of 12 amino acids. The CDR3 coding sequence is TGTGCCAGCAGCTTGTCCCCGGGTGAAGCTTTCTTT. Encoded protein: CASSLSPGEAFF.

The chain links TRBV27 to TRBJ2-5; D might be TRBD1 (6 bases). Germline lookup yields CDR1 MNHEY and CDR2 SMNVEV (reference sequence). This CDR3 is 15 amino acids long. Trimming took 4 bases from V and 7 from J, leaving 19 bases between them. This chain's CDR3 is CASSSIAAGVGTQYF. The DNA for the CDR3 is TGTGCCAGCAGTTCCATAGCCGCAGGGGTTGGGACCCAGTACTTC.

The chain couples TRBV20-1 to TRBJ2-4, with 8 bases lining up with TRBD2. The CDR3 spans 14 residues. V shed 0 bases, J shed 7 bases, and the junction held 5 bases outside the gene matches. Germline V CDR1 and CDR2: DFQATT, SNEGSKA (reference sequence). CDR3 nucleotide sequence: TGCAGTGCTAGAGATGAGCGGGGGAGGAACATTCAGTACTTC. This gives the protein CSARDERGRNIQYF.

This clonotype occurred a few times. The V call is TRBV13, the J call TRBJ2-7; TRBD2 matches at 7 bases. Germline CDR1 is PRHDT and CDR2 is FYEKMQ (reference sequence). The CDR3 spans 14 residues. The V gene end was trimmed by 5 bases and the J gene end by 2 bases; junction bases not matched to a gene: 6. CDR3 coding DNA: TGTGCCAGCAGCCATCGGGGGGTCGCCTACGAGCAGTACTTC. Its protein is CASSHRGVAYEQYF.

This rearrangement joins TRBV11-2 to TRBJ2-2, with 8 positions matching TRBD2. The germline V gene has CDR1 SGHAT and CDR2 FQNNGV. The CDR3 length is 15 residues. Losses at the gene ends were 5 bases for V and 1 base for J; bases not matched to a gene: 3. CDR3 protein: CASSPREGNTGELFF. The CDR3 bases are TGTGCCAGCAGCCCCCGGGAGGGGAACACCGGGGAGCTGTTTTTT. Drawing the rest from reference TRBV11-2 and TRBJ2-2, the complete variable domain is EAGVAQSPRYKIIEKRQSVAFWCNPISGHATLYWYQQILGQGPKLLIQFQNNGVVDDSQLPKDRFSAERLKGVDSTLKIQPAKLEDSAVYLCASSPREGNTGELFFGEGSRLTVL.

The CDR3 region is CASSSQGDIQSLSYGYTF. The CDR3 nucleotides read TGTGCCAGCAGCTCCCAGGGGGATATACAGAGTCTGAGCTATGGCTACACCTTC. The chain combines TRBV7-8 with TRBJ1-2; 7 bases align to TRBD1. Germline V gene sequence: CDR1 SGHVS, CDR2 FQNEAQ. The CDR3 runs to 18 residues. V shed 4 bases, J shed 4 bases, and the junction held 18 bases outside the gene matches.

The rearrangement joins TRBV7-2 to TRBJ2-3, with D perhaps TRBD2 (5 bases). Between the trimmed V and J ends, which lost 5 bases and 3 bases, there was a span of 18 bases. The CDR3 has 16 residues. Germline V gives CDR1 SGHTA, CDR2 FQGNSA. CDR3 loop: CASSPRRGRGTDTQYF. The DNA for the CDR3 is TGTGCCAGCAGCCCTCGTCGTGGGAGAGGGACAGATACGCAGTATTTT.

This clonotype appeared a few times. The rearrangement uses TRBV7-8 and TRBJ2-5, with D hard to call. Trimming took off 5 bases at V and 3 bases at J, with 10 bases between the two ends. From germline, CDR1 is SGHVS and CDR2 FQNEAQ. The CDR3 covers 13 residues. CDR3 nucleotides: TGTGCCAGCAGCCAAAGCAGAGAAGAGACCCAGTACTTC. It specifies CASSQSREETQYF.

Only one count was recorded for this clonotype. The chain employs TRBV6-2 or TRBV6-3 and TRBJ2-7; possible D gene TRBD2, 5 bases. This CDR3 comprises 16 residues. Germline V gene data show CDR1 as MNHEY and CDR2 as SVGEGT. Trimming pared 7 bases from V and 0 bases from J, leaving 19 bases between. CDR3 coding DNA: TGTGCCAGCACCAACATTGCGGGCGCCAGCTCCTACGAGCAGTACTTC. Its protein product is CASTNIAGASSYEQYF.

The V gene is TRBV27, the J gene TRBJ1-2; a weak D match, TRBD1 (5 bases). Germline loops: CDR1 MNHEY, CDR2 SMNVEV (reference sequence). Trimming stripped 4 bases from V and 4 bases from J, with 10 bases between. The CDR3 runs 13 residues. CDR3 region: CASSYQGSYGYTF. CDR3 bases: TGTGCCAGCAGTTACCAGGGCTCCTATGGCTACACCTTC.

To note about this clonotype: This could be a read error, since a much larger clone is one nucleotide away. The rearrangement uses TRBV7-2 and TRBJ2-4; D is unclear. The closer fit of TRBJ2-7 to the DNA end suggests the J call may be wrong. This CDR3 spans 13 amino acids. Germline V CDR1 and CDR2: SGHTA, FQGNSA. The CDR3 sequence is CASSDLPVYEQYF. CDR3 coding DNA: TGTGCCAGCAGCGACTTACCCGTCTACGAGCAGTACTTC.

V and J are TRBV7-8 and TRBJ2-7; 9 nucleotides match TRBD2. Germline V gene data show CDR1 as SGHVS and CDR2 as FQNEAQ. This CDR3 has 16 amino acids. The junction had 7 bases not matched to a gene; V was cut back by 4 bases and J by 0 bases. The CDR3 reads CASSSLAGPISYEQYF. DNA of the CDR3: TGTGCCAGCAGCTCCCTAGCGGGACCGATCTCCTACGAGCAGTACTTC.

V gene TRBV18 combines with J gene TRBJ2-7; no definite D call. Near its end, the DNA agrees better with TRBJ2-5, so the J call may be wrong. The CDR3 runs to 13 residues. The germline gives CDR1 KGHSH, CDR2 LQKENI. The CDR3 nucleotides are TGTGCCAGCTCACCAGCCGAACAAGAGACCCAGTACTTC. Amino acids: CASSPAEQETQYF.